This T cell receptor (beta chain) came from a study of technical replicates of blood from a handful of donors. This table comes from immunoSEQ multiplex PCR, and its TCRdb copy is limited to in-frame clones, with some not included. The sample holds around 76,000 clones, roughly 91% seen once. Trimming pared 4 bases from V and 7 bases from J, leaving 13 bases between. The CDR3 is 12 residues long. Germline CDR1 reads SQVTM; CDR2 reads ANQGSEA. The sequenced material came from T cells isolated from PBMCs. The V and J genes are TRBV29-1 and TRBJ2-5, with a tentative D call TRBD1 (5 bases). The clonotype comes from a human donor in good health. The CDR3 DNA is TGCAGCGTTGGCTTAGGGGAAGGGACCCAGTACTTC. As protein: CSVGLGEGTQYF.